This T cell receptor beta chain originates from a study of blood T cell repertoires in COVID-19. Study at large: PBMCs, B-cell-depleted T cells, or T cells were the source of the cDNA or gDNA that made up the material.

CDR1 and CDR2 from the germline V gene are SEHNR and FQNEAQ (reference sequence). V lost 5 bases and J lost 1, with 9 bases in between. There are 14 residues in the CDR3. Individuals aged about 18 to 95 years were recruited from about two dozen US areas. Clones were sequenced by immunoSEQ multiplex PCR, and TCRdb holds only the in-frame ones, with some missing. The sample has almost 400,000 clones, roughly 91% seen once; the top ten hold approximately 1.5%. The V call is TRBV7-9, the J call TRBJ1-5; possible D gene TRBD1, 5 bases. This receptor was identified in a woman in her thirties who had recovered from COVID-19. Sequencing was performed on PBMCs or T cells enriched from blood (not recorded which). CDR3: CASSPTASNQPQHF. CDR3 DNA: TGTGCCAGCAGCCCGACAGCAAGCAATCAGCCCCAGCATTTT.